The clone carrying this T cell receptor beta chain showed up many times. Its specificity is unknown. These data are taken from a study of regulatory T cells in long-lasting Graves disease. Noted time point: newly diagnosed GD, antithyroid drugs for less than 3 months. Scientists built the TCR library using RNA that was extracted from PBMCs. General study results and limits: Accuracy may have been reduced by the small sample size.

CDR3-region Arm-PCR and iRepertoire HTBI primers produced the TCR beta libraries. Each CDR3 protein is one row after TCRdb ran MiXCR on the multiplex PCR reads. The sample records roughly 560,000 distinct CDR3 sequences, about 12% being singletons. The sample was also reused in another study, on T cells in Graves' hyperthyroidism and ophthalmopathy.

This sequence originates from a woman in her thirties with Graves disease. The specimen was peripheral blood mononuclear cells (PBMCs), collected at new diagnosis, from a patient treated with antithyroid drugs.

In DNA, the CDR3 is TGTGCCAGCAGTCGGACCCAAATTTTCCCAGAGACCCAGTACTTC. Its protein is CASSRTQIFPETQYF. The J gene is TRBJ2-5, the V gene TRBV3-1; D unclear. The CDR3 totals 15 residues. In germline, CDR1 is LGHDT, CDR2 YNNKEL (reference sequence). Trimming cost V 6 bases and J 4 bases, with 18 bases left between them.